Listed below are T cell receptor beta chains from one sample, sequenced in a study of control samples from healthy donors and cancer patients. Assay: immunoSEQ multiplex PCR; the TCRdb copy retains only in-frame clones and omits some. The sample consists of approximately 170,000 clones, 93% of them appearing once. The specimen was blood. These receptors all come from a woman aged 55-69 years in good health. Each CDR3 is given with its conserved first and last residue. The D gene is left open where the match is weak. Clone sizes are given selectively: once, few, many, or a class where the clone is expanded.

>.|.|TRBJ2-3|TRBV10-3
TGTGCCATCAGTGAGTTTGGCGGGGAGACAGATACGCAGTATTTT
CAISEFGGETDTQYF
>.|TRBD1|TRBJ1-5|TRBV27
TGTGCCAGCAGCAGCCATCAGGGGGCTGATTCTCCTCGAGGTCAGCCCCAGCATTTT
CASSSHQGADSPRGQPQHF
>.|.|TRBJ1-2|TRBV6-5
TGTGCCACCACGACGGCCGCAAACTATGGCTACACCTTC
CATTTAANYGYTF
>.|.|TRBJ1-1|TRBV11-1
TGTGCCAGCAGCGGGGAACAGAACACTGAAGCTTTCTTT
CASSGEQNTEAFF
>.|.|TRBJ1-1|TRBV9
TGTGCCAGCAGCACACGGCCCTCTCAAGGTGAAGCTTTCTTT
CASSTRPSQGEAFF
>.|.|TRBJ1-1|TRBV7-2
TGTGCCAGCAGCTTACTTAGATCAGGGAACACTGAAGCTTTCTTT
CASSLLRSGNTEAFF
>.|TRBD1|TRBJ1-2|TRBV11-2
TGTGCCAGCAGCTCCGGACAGGCCGGGGAAAATGGCTACACCTTC
CASSSGQAGENGYTF
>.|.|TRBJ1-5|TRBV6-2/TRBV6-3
TGTGCCAGCAGCCCCTCTTGGGGAGAATTGGCGCCCCAGCATTTT
CASSPSWGELAPQHF
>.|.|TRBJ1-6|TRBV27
TGTGCCAGCAGGTCCGGGGAAGTCCCCCTCCACTTT
CASRSGEVPLHF
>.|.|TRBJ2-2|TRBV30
TGTGCCTGGAGTCTTATGAACACCGGGGAGCTGTTTTTT
CAWSLMNTGELFF
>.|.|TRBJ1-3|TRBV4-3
TGCGCCAGCAGCCAATCAGGGGCAAGCTCTGGAAACACCATATATTTT
CASSQSGASSGNTIYF
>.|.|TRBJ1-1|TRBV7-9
TGTGCCAGCAGCTTAGATGGGGGGAACACTGAAGCTTTCTTT
CASSLDGGNTEAFF
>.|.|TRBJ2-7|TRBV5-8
TGTGCCAGCAGCGGAAGACGGAGCTCCTACGAGCAGTACTTC
CASSGRRSSYEQYF
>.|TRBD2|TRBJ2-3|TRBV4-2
TGTGCCAGCAGCCAAGCCGGGACTAGCGGGGGCACAGATACGCAGTATTTT
CASSQAGTSGGTDTQYF
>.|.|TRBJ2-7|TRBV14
TGTGCCAGCAGCCAGGGGTTTCCCTACGAGCAGTACTTC
CASSQGFPYEQYF
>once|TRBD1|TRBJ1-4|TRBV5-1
TGCGCCAGCAGTTTCGCCGGGACAGGGAATGAAAAACTGTTTTTT
CASSFAGTGNEKLFF
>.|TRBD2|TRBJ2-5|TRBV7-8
TGTGCCAGCAGCTTCCAGACTAGCGGACAAGAGACCCAGTACTTC
CASSFQTSGQETQYF
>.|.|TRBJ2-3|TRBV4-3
TGCGCCAGCAGCCAAGGGGCAGGGAATTCCGATACGCAGTATTTT
CASSQGAGNSDTQYF
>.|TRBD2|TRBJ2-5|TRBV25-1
TGTGCCAGCTCACGAAATCTAGCGGGGGGGCCTGGAGAAGAGACCCAGTACTTC
CASSRNLAGGPGEETQYF
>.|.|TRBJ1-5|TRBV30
TGTGCCTGGAGGAGGGATGACAATCAGCCCCAGCATTTT
CAWRRDDNQPQHF
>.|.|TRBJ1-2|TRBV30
TGTGCCTGGAGGGGTGGCGCTGGCTACACCTTC
CAWRGGAGYTF
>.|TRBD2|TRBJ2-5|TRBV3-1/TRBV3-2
TGTGCCAGCAGCCAAGTCCTAGCGGGGGGTCCGTTCCAAGAGACCCAGTACTTC
CASSQVLAGGPFQETQYF
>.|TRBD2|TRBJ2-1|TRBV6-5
TGTGCCAGCAGGACGGGGGGAAAATACAATGAGCAGTTCTTC
CASRTGGKYNEQFF
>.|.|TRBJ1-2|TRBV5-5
TGTGCCAGTACAACAACAGGCAATCGTGGCTACACCTTC
CASTTTGNRGYTF
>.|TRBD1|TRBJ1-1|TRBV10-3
TGTGCCATCGGGACAGAGCGGAACACTGAAGCTTTCTTT
CAIGTERNTEAFF
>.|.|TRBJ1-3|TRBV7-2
TGTGCCAGCAGCTTCGACAGGGGAAACACCATATATTTT
CASSFDRGNTIYF
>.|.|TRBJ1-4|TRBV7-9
TGTGCCAGCAGCTTAGAGGCAGGGAAACTGTTTTTT
CASSLEAGKLFF
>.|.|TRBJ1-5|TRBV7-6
TGTGCCAGCAGTCCGGGCCGGGGCGCAGGCCAGCCCCAGCATTTT
CASSPGRGAGQPQHF
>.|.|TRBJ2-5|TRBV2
TGTGCCAGCAGTGAAGCGGGGCAGACCCAGTACTTC
CASSEAGQTQYF
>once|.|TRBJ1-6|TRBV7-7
TGTGCTAGCAGCTTGAACTTAGTCGGATCACCCCTCCACTTT
CASSLNLVGSPLHF
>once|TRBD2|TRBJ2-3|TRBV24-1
TGTGCCACCAGTGATGCCGGGACTAGCGGGGGGTCGACAGATACGCAGTATTTT
CATSDAGTSGGSTDTQYF
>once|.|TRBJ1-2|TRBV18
TGTGCCAGCTCACCCGACAGCAACTATGGCTACACCTTC
CASSPDSNYGYTF
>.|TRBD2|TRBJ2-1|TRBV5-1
TGCGCCAGCACACCCGAAGCCAGCGGGGGTAGCTCCTACAATGAGCAGTTCTTC
CASTPEASGGSSYNEQFF
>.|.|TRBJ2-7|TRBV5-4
TGTGCCAGCAGCTTCGGGGGCAGGCGCCCGGGTGGTGAGCAGTACTTC
CASSFGGRRPGGEQYF
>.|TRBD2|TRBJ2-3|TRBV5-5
TGTGCCAGCAGCTTGCCGGGGGGGAGCACAGATACGCAGTATTTT
CASSLPGGSTDTQYF
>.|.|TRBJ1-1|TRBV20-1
TGCAGTGCTAGTGGCACTGAAGCTTTCTTT
CSASGTEAFF
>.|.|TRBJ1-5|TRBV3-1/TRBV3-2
TGTGCCAGCAGCCAAAGTGACAGAGGGGACCAGCCCCAGCATTTT
CASSQSDRGDQPQHF
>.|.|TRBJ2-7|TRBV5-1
TGCGCCAGCACCCGAAACCCGACAAATGTGAACTACGAGCAGTACTTC
CASTRNPTNVNYEQYF
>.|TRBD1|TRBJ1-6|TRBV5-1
TGCGCCAGCAGCCCCATGAGGACAGGGGATTCACCCCTCCACTTT
CASSPMRTGDSPLHF
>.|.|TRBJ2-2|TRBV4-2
TGTGCCAGCAGCCAAGCGCAGGGAGCCACCGGGGAGCTGTTTTTT
CASSQAQGATGELFF
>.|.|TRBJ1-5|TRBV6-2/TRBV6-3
TGTGCCAGCAGCCCCCCCGAATGGGTAACCTATAGCAATCAGCCCCAGCATTTT
CASSPPEWVTYSNQPQHF
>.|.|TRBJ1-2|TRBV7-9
TGTGCCAGCAGCCTCCGAGGTTGGGGGGAGGATGGCTACACCTTC
CASSLRGWGEDGYTF
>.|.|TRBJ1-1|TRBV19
TGTGCCAGTACTGGACAGAGAAACACTGAAGCTTTCTTT
CASTGQRNTEAFF
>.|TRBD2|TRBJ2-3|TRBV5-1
TGCGCCAGCAGCTCAGCCGGGACTAGCGTAGTAGATACGCAGTATTTT
CASSSAGTSVVDTQYF
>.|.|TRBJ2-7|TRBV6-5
TGTGCCAGCCAGGAACATTTGTCCTACGAGCAGTACTTC
CASQEHLSYEQYF
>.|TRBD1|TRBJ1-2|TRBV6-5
TGTGCCAGCAGCCGACAGGGTTCTTATGGCTACACCTTC
CASSRQGSYGYTF
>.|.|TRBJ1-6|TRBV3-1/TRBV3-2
TGTGCCAGCAGCCCAACCAAACGGGATTCACCCCTCCACTTT
CASSPTKRDSPLHF
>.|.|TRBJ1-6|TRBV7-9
TGTGCCAGCAGCTTACGGGTGGGTAATTCACCCCTCCACTTT
CASSLRVGNSPLHF
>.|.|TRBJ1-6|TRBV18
TGTGCCAGCTCACCACCGGGTAGGGATTCACCCCTCCACTTT
CASSPPGRDSPLHF
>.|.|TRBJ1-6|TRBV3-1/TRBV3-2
TGTGCCAGCAGCCAAGACCCGCGAGATTCACCCCTCCACTTT
CASSQDPRDSPLHF
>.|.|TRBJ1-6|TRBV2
TGTGCCAGCAGTGAGAACGCACCTCCTAATTCACCCCTCCACTTT
CASSENAPPNSPLHF
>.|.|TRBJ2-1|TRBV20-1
TGCAGTGCAATATATCAAATCCCGTTCTTC
CSAIYQIPFF
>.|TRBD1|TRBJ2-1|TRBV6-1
TGTGCCAGCAGTGAAGGGACAGGGGCGAGCAATGAGCAGTTCTTC
CASSEGTGASNEQFF
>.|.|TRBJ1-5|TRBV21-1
TGTGCCAGCAGCTGGATTGGCAATCAGCCCCAGCATTTT
CASSWIGNQPQHF
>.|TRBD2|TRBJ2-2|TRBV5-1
TGCGCCAGCAGCCTGGGAGCGGGGTACGCCGGGGAGCTGTTTTTT
CASSLGAGYAGELFF
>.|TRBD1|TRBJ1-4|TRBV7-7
TGTGCTAGCAGCCGATCCGGGACAGGGGGCGAAAAACTGTTTTTT
CASSRSGTGGEKLFF
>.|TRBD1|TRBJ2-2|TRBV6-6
TGTGCCAGCAGCCATAACAGGGGCGCCGGCGGGGAGCTGTTTTTT
CASSHNRGAGGELFF
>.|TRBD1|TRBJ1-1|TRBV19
TGTGCCAGTAGTACACGGGACAGGGGGGAAGCTTTCTTT
CASSTRDRGEAFF
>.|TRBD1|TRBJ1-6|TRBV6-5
TGTGCCAGCAGTTACTTACAGACAGGGGGGGATTCACCCCTCCACTTT
CASSYLQTGGDSPLHF
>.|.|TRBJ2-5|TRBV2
TGTGCCAGCAGTGTCGGGGGAGGGGGCGGGGAGACCCAGTACTTC
CASSVGGGGGETQYF